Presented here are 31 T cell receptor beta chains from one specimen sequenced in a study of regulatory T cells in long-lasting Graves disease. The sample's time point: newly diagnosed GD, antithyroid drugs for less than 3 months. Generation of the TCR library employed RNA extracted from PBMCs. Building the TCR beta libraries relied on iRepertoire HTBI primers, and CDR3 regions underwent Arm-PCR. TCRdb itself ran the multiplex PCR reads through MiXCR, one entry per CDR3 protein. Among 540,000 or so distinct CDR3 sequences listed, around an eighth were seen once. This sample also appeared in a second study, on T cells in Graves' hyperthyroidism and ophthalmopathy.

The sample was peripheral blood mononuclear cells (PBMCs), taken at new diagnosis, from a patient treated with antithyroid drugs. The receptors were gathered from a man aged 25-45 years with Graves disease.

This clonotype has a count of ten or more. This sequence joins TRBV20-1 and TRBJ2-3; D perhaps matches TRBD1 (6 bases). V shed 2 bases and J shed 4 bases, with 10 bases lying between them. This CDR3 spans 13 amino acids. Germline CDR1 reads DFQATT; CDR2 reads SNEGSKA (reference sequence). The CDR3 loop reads CSARQGRPDTQYF. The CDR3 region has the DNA TGCAGTGCTAGACAGGGGCGCCCAGATACGCAGTATTTT.

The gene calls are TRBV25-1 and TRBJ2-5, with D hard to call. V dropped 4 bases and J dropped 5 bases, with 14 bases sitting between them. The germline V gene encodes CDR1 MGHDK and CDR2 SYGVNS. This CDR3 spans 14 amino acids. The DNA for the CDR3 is TGTGCCAGCAGTGCGACGAACCGTCCGGAGACCCAGTACTTC. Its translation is CASSATNRPETQYF.

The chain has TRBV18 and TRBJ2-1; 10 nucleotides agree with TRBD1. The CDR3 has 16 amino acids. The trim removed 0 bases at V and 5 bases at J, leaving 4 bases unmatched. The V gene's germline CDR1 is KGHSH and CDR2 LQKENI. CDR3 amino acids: CASSPPGTGDDNEQFF. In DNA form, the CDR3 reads TGTGCCAGCTCACCACCGGGGACAGGGGACGACAATGAGCAGTTCTTC.

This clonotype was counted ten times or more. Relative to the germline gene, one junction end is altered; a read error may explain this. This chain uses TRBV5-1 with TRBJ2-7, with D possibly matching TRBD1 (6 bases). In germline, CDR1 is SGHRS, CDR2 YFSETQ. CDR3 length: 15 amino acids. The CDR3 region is CASSPGVQVSYEQYF. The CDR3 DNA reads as TGTGCCAGCAGCCCAGGGGTACAGGTCTCCTACGAGCAGTACTTC.

Written as DNA, the CDR3 is TGTGCCAGCAGCCGAATGGGGACTAGCGGCGCCTACGAGCAGTACTTC. Amino acid sequence: CASSRMGTSGAYEQYF. The chain couples TRBV3-1 to TRBJ2-7, with 11 positions matching TRBD2. Germline V gives CDR1 LGHDT, CDR2 YNNKEL (reference sequence). V lost 4 bases, J lost 2 bases, and 7 bases stayed unmatched. The CDR3 extends over 16 amino acids.

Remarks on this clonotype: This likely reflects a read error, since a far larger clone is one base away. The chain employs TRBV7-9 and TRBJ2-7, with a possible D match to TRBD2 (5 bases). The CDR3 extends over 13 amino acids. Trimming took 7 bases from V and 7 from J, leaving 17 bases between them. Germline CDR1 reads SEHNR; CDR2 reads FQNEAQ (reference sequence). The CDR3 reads CASMTGRPYEQYF. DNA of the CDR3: TGTGCCAGCATGACGGGAAGGCCTTATGAGCAGTACTTC. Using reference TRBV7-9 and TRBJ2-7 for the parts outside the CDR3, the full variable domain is DTGVSQNPRHKITKRGQNVTFRCDPISEHNRLYWYRQTLGQGPEFLTYFQNEAQLEKSRLLSDRFSAERPKGSFSTLEIQRTEQGDSAMYLCASMTGRPYEQYFGPGTRLTVT.

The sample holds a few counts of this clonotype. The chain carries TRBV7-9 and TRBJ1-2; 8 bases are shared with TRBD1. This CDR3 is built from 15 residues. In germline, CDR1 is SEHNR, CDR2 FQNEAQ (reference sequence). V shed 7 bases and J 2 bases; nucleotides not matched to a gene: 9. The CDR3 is CASTSGGRLNYGYTF. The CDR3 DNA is TGTGCCAGCACCTCAGGGGGCAGGCTCAACTATGGCTACACCTTC.

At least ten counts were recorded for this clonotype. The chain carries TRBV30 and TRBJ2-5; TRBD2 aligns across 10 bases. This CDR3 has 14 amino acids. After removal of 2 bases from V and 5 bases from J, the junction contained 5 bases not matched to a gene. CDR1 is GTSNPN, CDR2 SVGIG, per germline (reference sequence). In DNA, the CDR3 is TGTGCCTGGAGTCTAGCGGGAGCTCGTGAGACCCAGTACTTC. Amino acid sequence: CAWSLAGARETQYF.

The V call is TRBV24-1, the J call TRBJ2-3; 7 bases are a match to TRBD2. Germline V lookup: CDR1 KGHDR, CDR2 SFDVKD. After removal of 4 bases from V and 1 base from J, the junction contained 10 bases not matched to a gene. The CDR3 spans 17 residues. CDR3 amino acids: CATSDSGGGTGTDTQYF. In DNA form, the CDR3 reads TGTGCCACCAGTGACTCTGGGGGGGGAACGGGCACAGATACGCAGTATTTT.

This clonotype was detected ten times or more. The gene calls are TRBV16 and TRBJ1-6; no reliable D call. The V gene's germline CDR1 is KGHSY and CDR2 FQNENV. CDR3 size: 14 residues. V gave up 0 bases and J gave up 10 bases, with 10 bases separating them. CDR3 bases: TGTGCCAGCAGCCAATCCGCAGGTAGCTCACCCCTCCACTTT. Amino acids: CASSQSAGSSPLHF.

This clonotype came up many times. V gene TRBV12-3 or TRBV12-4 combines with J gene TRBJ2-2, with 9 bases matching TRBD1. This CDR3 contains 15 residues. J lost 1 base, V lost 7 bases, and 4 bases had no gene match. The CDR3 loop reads CASTWTGVNTGELFF. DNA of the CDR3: TGTGCCAGCACCTGGACAGGGGTGAACACCGGGGAGCTGTTTTTT.

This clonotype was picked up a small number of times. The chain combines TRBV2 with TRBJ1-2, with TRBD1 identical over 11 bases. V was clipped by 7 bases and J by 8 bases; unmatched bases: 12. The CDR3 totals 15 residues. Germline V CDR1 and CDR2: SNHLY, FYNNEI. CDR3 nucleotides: TGTGCCAGCAAGAGTCTCGGGACAGGGGGAGAAGGCTACACCTTC. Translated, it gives CASKSLGTGGEGYTF.

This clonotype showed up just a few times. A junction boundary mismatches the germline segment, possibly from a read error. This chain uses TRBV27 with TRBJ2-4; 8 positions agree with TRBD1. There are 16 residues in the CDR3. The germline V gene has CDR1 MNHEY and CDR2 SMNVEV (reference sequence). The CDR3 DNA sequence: TGTGCCAGCAGTCCCGACAGGGGCCTAGCCAAAAGCATTCAGTACTTC. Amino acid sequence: CASSPDRGLAKSIQYF.

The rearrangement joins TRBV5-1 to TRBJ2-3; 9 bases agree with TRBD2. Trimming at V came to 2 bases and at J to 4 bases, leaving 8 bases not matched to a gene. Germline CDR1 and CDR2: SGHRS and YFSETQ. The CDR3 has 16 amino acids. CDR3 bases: TGCGCCAGCAGCTTCATCCGGCGGGAGGGCTCAGATACGCAGTATTTT. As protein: CASSFIRREGSDTQYF.

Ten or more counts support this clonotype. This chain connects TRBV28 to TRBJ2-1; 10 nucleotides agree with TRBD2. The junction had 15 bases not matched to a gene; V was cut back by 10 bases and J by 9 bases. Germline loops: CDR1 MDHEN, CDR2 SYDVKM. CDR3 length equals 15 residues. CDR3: CATNGWGSGRVEQFF. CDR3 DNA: TGTGCCACCAACGGCTGGGGGAGCGGGAGGGTTGAGCAGTTCTTC.

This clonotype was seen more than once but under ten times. For the CDR3, the DNA is TGCAGTGCGCGTGGGACAGTCGGAAATGAGCAGTTCTTC. Translating gives CSARGTVGNEQFF. The chain recombines TRBV20-1 with TRBJ2-1; 7 nucleotides match TRBD1. V shed 6 bases, J shed 7 bases, and the junction held 9 bases outside the gene matches. Germline V gene data show CDR1 as DFQATT and CDR2 as SNEGSKA (reference sequence). CDR3 length: 13 amino acids.

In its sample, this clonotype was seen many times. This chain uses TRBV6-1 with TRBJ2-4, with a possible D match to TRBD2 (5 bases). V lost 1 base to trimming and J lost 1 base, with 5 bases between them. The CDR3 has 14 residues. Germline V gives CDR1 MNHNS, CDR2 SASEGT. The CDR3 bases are TGTGCCAGCAGTGAAGGAGGGGCCAAAAACATTCAGTACTTC. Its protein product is CASSEGGAKNIQYF.

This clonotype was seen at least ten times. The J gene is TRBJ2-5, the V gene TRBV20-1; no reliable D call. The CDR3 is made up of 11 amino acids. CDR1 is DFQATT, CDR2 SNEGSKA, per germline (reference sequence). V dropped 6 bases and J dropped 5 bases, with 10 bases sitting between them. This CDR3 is CSAASGETQYF. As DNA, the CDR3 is TGCAGTGCCGCATCCGGGGAGACCCAGTACTTC.

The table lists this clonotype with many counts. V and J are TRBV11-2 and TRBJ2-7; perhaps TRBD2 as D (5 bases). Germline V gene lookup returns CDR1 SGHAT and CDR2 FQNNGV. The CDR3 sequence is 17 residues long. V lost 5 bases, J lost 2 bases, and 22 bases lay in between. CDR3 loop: CASSPTTLRDLPYEQYF. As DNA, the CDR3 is TGTGCCAGCAGCCCAACGACCCTCCGGGATTTACCCTACGAGCAGTACTTC. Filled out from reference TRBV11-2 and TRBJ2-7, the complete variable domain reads EAGVAQSPRYKIIEKRQSVAFWCNPISGHATLYWYQQILGQGPKLLIQFQNNGVVDDSQLPKDRFSAERLKGVDSTLKIQPAKLEDSAVYLCASSPTTLRDLPYEQYFGPGTRLTVT.

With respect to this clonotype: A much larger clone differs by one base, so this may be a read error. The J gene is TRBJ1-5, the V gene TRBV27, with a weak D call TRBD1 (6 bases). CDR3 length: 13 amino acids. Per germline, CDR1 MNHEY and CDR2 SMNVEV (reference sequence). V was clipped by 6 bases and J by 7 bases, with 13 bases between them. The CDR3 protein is CASRVQGGQPQHF. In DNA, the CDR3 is TGTGCCAGCAGGGTACAGGGCGGGCAGCCCCAGCATTTT.

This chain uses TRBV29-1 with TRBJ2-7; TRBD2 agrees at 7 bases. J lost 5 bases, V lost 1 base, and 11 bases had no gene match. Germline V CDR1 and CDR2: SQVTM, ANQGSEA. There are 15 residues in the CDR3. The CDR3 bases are TGCAGCGTTGAAGCGGGCGGATCGGGAGGCCACGAGCAGTACTTC. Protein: CSVEAGGSGGHEQYF.

CDR3 sequence reads: CATSRQGGGLAKNIQYF. The CDR3 region has the DNA TGTGCCACCAGCAGACAAGGAGGGGGACTAGCCAAAAACATTCAGTACTTC. The chain uses TRBV15 and TRBJ2-4; the D call may be TRBD1 or TRBD2 (6 bases each). Germline V gene lookup returns CDR1 LNHNV and CDR2 YYDKDF (reference sequence). The ends were cut back, 2 bases at V and 0 bases at J, with 14 bases in the middle. The CDR3 runs to 17 residues.

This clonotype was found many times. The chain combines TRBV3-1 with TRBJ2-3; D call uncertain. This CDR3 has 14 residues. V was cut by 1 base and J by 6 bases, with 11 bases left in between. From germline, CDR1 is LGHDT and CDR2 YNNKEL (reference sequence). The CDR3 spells CASSQAKSWDTQYF. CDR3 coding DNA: TGTGCCAGCAGCCAAGCTAAGTCTTGGGATACGCAGTATTTT.

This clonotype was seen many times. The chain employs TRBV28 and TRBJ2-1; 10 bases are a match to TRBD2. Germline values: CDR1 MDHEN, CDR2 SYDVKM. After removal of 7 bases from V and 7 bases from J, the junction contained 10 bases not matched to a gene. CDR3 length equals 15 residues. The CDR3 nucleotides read TGTGCCAGCAACGGACCAGCGGGAGGGAGAAATGAGCAGTTCTTC. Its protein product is CASNGPAGGRNEQFF.

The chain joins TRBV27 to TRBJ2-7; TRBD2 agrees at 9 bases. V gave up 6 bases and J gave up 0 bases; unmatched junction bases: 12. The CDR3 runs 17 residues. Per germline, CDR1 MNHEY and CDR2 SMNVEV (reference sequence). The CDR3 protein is CASSPTTTSGYSYEQYF. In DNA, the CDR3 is TGTGCCAGCAGCCCAACAACTACTAGCGGGTACTCCTACGAGCAGTACTTC.

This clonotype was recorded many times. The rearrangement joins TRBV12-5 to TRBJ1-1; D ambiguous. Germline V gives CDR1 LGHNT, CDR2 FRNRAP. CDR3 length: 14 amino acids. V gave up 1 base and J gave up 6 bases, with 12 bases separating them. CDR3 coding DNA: TGTGCTAGTGGTTTGGGGTTAACTAAGGCTGAAGCTTTCTTT. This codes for CASGLGLTKAEAFF.

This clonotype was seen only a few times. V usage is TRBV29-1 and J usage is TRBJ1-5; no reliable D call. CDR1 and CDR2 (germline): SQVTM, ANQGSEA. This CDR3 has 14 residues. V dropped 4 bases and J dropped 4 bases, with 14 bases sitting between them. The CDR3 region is CSVASATGNQPQHF. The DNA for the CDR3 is TGCAGCGTTGCTTCCGCAACTGGGAATCAGCCCCAGCATTTT.

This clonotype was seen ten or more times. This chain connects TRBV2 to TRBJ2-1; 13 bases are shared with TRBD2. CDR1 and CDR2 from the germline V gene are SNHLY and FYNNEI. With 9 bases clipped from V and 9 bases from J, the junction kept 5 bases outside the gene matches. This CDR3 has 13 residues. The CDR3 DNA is TGTGCCAGTAGGACTAGCGGGAGTCCTGAGCAGTTCTTC. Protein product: CASRTSGSPEQFF. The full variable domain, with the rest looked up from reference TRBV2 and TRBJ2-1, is EPEVTQTPSHQVTQMGQEVILRCVPISNHLYFYWYRQILGQKVEFLVSFYNNEISEKSEIFDDQFSVERPDGSNFTLKIRSTKLEDSAMYFCASRTSGSPEQFFGPGTRLTVL.

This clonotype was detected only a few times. CDR3 nucleotides: TGTGCCAGCAGCCGGGGTAGGAATGAGCAGTTCTTC. Its translation: CASSRGRNEQFF. V usage is TRBV6-1 and J usage is TRBJ2-1, with TRBD2 as a possible D gene (5 bases). CDR3 length: 12 residues. The V gene's germline CDR1 is MNHNS and CDR2 SASEGT. V lost 6 bases and J 7 bases, leaving 10 bases between the germline ends.

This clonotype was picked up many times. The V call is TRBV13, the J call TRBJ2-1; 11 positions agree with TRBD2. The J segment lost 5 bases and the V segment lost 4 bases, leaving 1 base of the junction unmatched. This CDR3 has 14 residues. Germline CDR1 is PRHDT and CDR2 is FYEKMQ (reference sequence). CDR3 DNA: TGTGCCAGCAGCTGGGGACTAGCGGACAATGAGCAGTTCTTC. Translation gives CASSWGLADNEQFF. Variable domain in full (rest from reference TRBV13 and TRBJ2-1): AAGVIQSPRHLIKEKRETATLKCYPIPRHDTVYWYQQGPGQDPQFLISFYEKMQSDKGSIPDRFSAQQFSDYHSELNMSSLELGDSALYFCASSWGLADNEQFFGPGTRLTVL.

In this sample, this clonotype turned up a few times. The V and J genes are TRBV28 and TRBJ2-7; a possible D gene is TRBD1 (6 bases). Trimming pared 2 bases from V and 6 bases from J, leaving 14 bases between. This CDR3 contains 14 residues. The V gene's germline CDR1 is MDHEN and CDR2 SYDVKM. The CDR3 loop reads CASSLGGSLAEQYF. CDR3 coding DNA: TGTGCCAGCAGTTTAGGGGGCAGCCTAGCCGAGCAGTACTTC. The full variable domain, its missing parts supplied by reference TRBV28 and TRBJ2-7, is DVKVTQSSRYLVKRTGEKVFLECVQDMDHENMFWYRQDPGLGLRLIYFSYDVKMKEKGDIPEGYSVSREKKERFSLILESASTNQTSMYLCASSLGGSLAEQYFGPGTRLTVT.